What follows are 4 T cell receptor beta chains derived from one specimen sequenced in a study of identical twins. TCRdb redid the calling of the 5' RACE reads with MiXCR, one entry per CDR3 protein. This table holds some 560,000 distinct CDR3 sequences, more than 9% found once. The same data also contributed to another study, on yellow fever vaccine responses in identical twins.

The sequenced material came from PBMCs. The receptors shown here come from a woman between 18 and 30 years old in good health.

The gene calls are TRBV28 and TRBJ1-1; no clear D gene. The CDR3 covers 13 residues. Germline V gene sequence: CDR1 MDHEN, CDR2 SYDVKM. V dropped 5 bases and J dropped 0 bases, with 7 bases sitting between them. Written as DNA, the CDR3 is TGTGCCAGCAGTAACAACTTGAACACTGAAGCTTTCTTT. Its translation: CASSNNLNTEAFF.

The rearrangement uses TRBV2 and TRBJ1-4; tentatively, D is TRBD1 (6 bases). CDR1 is SNHLY, CDR2 FYNNEI, per germline. The CDR3 totals 16 residues. Trimming cost V 0 bases and J 8 bases, with 16 bases left between them. Here the CDR3 reads CASSEALGQSSEKLFF. The CDR3 DNA follows: TGTGCCAGCAGTGAAGCGCTGGGACAATCATCCGAAAAACTGTTTTTT.

The rearrangement uses TRBV12-3 or TRBV12-4 and TRBJ1-2; D not resolved. Trimming pared 2 bases from V and 6 bases from J, leaving 7 bases between. The CDR3 contains 12 residues. CDR3 in amino acids: CASSLPSDGYTF. The DNA of the CDR3 is TGTGCCAGCAGTTTACCATCTGATGGCTACACCTTC.

This clonotype was counted at least ten times. The chain joins TRBV12-3 or TRBV12-4 to TRBJ2-1; possibly TRBD1 for D (6 bases). CDR3 length equals 14 residues. Trimming cost V 3 bases and J 6 bases, with 12 bases left between them. CDR3 in DNA: TGTGCCAGCAGTTTTCGGCAGGGGAGCAATGAGCAGTTCTTC. This translates into CASSFRQGSNEQFF.